The 28 T cell receptor beta chains reported below all come from one sample, sequenced in a study of beta chain features in type 1 diabetes. Every bit of the isolated RNA underwent reverse transcription, so sequencing read expressed TCRB transcripts. The data were produced by immunoSEQ multiplex PCR, yet TCRdb's version contains in-frame clones alone and is incomplete. In the table there are about 260,000 clones, about 63% of which are singletons. Sequenced: naive CD4+ T cells from blood. The receptors were sampled from a man aged 25 to 40 in good health.

This clone came up once. The CDR3 bases are TGTGCCAGCTCACCTCCCGGGAACACAGATACGCAGTATTTT. Its protein product is CASSPPGNTDTQYF. This chain links TRBV18 with TRBJ2-3, with D possibly matching TRBD2 (5 bases). The germline gives CDR1 KGHSH, CDR2 LQKENI. This CDR3 has 14 amino acids. The germline V and J ends were trimmed by 3 bases and 2 bases, with 9 bases remaining between them.

This chain connects TRBV19 to TRBJ2-6; no clear D. The CDR3 runs to 13 residues. Germline V CDR1 and CDR2: LNHDA, SQIVND (reference sequence). The V end was cut by 9 bases, the J end by 0 bases, with 6 bases between. The CDR3 loop is CASEISGANVLTF. CDR3 coding DNA: TGTGCCAGCGAGATCTCTGGGGCCAACGTCCTGACTTTC.

This chain connects TRBV30 to TRBJ1-1; a weak D match, TRBD1 (5 bases). Germline V gene data show CDR1 as GTSNPN and CDR2 as SVGIG (reference sequence). The CDR3 sequence is 13 residues long. The V and J ends lost 2 bases and 8 bases respectively, with 15 bases between them. The DNA for the CDR3 is TGTGCCTGGAGTCACGAGGGACGGTCAGAAGCTTTCTTT. It yields the protein CAWSHEGRSEAFF.

The chain recombines TRBV7-2 with TRBJ2-5; TRBD2 might be the D (5 bases). The length of the CDR3 is 14 residues. V was pared by 2 bases and J by 2 bases, with 9 bases between. Germline V gene data show CDR1 as SGHTA and CDR2 as FQGNSA. The CDR3 DNA is TGTGCCAGCAGCTTACTGGGAGTTCAAGAGACCCAGTACTTC. Its translation: CASSLLGVQETQYF.

Only a few counts were recorded for this clone. The rearrangement joins TRBV4-3 to TRBJ2-7; weak D call: TRBD2 (6 bases). The CDR3 covers 15 residues. Per the germline V gene, CDR1 is LGHNA and CDR2 is YSLEER. V dropped 0 bases and J dropped 9 bases, with 18 bases sitting between them. The CDR3, as DNA: TGCGCCAGCAGCCAAGATGCACAGGCGGGAATACTGCAGTACTTC. It is translated as CASSQDAQAGILQYF.

V gene TRBV19 combines with J gene TRBJ2-1; D possibly corresponds to TRBD2 (5 bases). V was trimmed by 8 bases and J by 2 bases, leaving 16 bases between them. This CDR3 has 15 residues. The germline gives CDR1 LNHDA, CDR2 SQIVND (reference sequence). The CDR3 nucleotides are TGTGCCAGTTCCCCAAGGACTGGACCCTACAATGAGCAGTTCTTC. Translation: CASSPRTGPYNEQFF.

This clone was observed a single time. The chain uses TRBV11-2 and TRBJ2-7; no reliable D call. Germline assignment: CDR1 SGHAT and CDR2 FQNNGV. V dropped 0 bases and J dropped 6 bases, with 18 bases sitting between them. The CDR3 contains 16 residues. CDR3 protein: CASSLDLGIRGSEQYF. CDR3 DNA sequence: TGTGCCAGCAGCTTAGATCTGGGGATCAGAGGATCCGAGCAGTACTTC.

The chain joins TRBV30 to TRBJ1-5, with TRBD1 as a possible D gene (5 bases). The CDR3 has 14 amino acids. CDR1 and CDR2 (germline): GTSNPN, SVGIG (reference sequence). V was clipped by 1 base and J by 6 bases, with 13 bases between them. The CDR3 sequence: CAWSGSRVGQPQHF. In nucleotides, the CDR3 is TGTGCCTGGAGTGGGAGCAGGGTTGGTCAGCCCCAGCATTTT.

The rearrangement joins TRBV5-8 to TRBJ1-5; TRBD1 might be the D (6 bases). The length of the CDR3 is 13 residues. Trimming shortened V by 5 bases and J by 4 bases, and 10 bases separated the two germline ends. CDR1 is SGHTS and CDR2 is YDEGEE in the germline V gene. The chain's CDR3 is CASRSRGNQPQHF. CDR3 bases: TGTGCCAGCAGGAGCAGGGGAAATCAGCCCCAGCATTTT.

A remark on this clone: The same CDR3 arises from other DNA sequences in this sample as well. The chain links TRBV29-1 to TRBJ2-1; TRBD2 matches 9 bases. The CDR3 runs to 13 residues. V shed 5 bases and J 2 bases; nucleotides not matched to a gene: 1. CDR1 SQVTM and CDR2 ANQGSEA come from the germline V gene. The CDR3 nucleotides are TGCAGCGTTAGCGGGAGGACCTACAATGAGCAGTTCTTC. Protein sequence: CSVSGRTYNEQFF.

The gene calls are TRBV9 and TRBJ2-3, with D possibly matching TRBD2 (6 bases). Germline V lookup: CDR1 SGDLS, CDR2 YYNGEE. The CDR3 runs to 14 residues. V was shortened by 0 bases and J by 2 bases, with 7 bases between the two germline ends. The CDR3, as DNA: TGTGCCAGCAGCGTAGCGGGGGTCACAGATACGCAGTATTTT. The encoded protein is CASSVAGVTDTQYF.

V is TRBV7-9 and J is TRBJ2-1, with D unresolved. V shed 5 bases and J shed 7 bases, with 12 bases lying between them. This CDR3 is built from 13 residues. Germline V lookup: CDR1 SEHNR, CDR2 FQNEAQ (reference sequence). CDR3 sequence reads: CASSPQLENEQFF. The CDR3 nucleotides are TGTGCCAGCAGCCCACAGTTGGAAAATGAGCAGTTCTTC.

The chain recombines TRBV7-8 with TRBJ2-5; D might be TRBD1 (6 bases). CDR1 SGHVS and CDR2 FQNEAQ come from the germline V gene. Trimming shortened V by 1 base and J by 5 bases, and 17 bases separated the two germline ends. The CDR3 totals 16 residues. The CDR3 here is CASSLVIGGLLETQYF. The CDR3 DNA reads as TGTGCCAGCAGCTTAGTAATTGGGGGCTTATTGGAGACCCAGTACTTC.

The chain links TRBV30 to TRBJ2-3; either TRBD1 or TRBD2 may fit D (5 bases each). Per the germline V gene, CDR1 is GTSNPN and CDR2 is SVGIG (reference sequence). With 2 bases removed from V and 1 base from J, the gap between germline ends came to 13 bases. This CDR3 has 15 amino acids. CDR3: CAWSPGAGRTDTQYF. CDR3 nucleotide sequence: TGTGCCTGGAGTCCCGGGGCAGGCCGCACAGATACGCAGTATTTT.

The genes are TRBV6-5 and TRBJ2-1; 9 nucleotides match TRBD2. V gave up 6 bases and J gave up 0 bases; unmatched junction bases: 3. The CDR3 spans 15 residues. CDR1 is MNHEY, CDR2 SVGAGI, per germline. The DNA of the CDR3 is TGTGCCAGCAGGATTAGCGGGAGCTCCTACAATGAGCAGTTCTTC. Translated, it gives CASRISGSSYNEQFF.

The chain is built from TRBV7-2 and TRBJ1-1, with 8 bases matching TRBD1. Germline assignment: CDR1 SGHTA and CDR2 FQGNSA. The CDR3 covers 15 residues. The V gene end was trimmed by 5 bases and the J gene end by 3 bases; junction bases not matched to a gene: 8. DNA of the CDR3: TGTGCCAGCAGCGTACGGACAGGGTCGGACACTGAAGCTTTCTTT. It translates to CASSVRTGSDTEAFF.

To note about this clone: Relative to the germline gene, one junction end is altered; a read error may explain this. V usage is TRBV11-2 and J usage is TRBJ2-5; possible D gene TRBD2, 6 bases. The CDR3 runs to 13 residues. CDR1 and CDR2 from the germline V gene are SGHAT and FQNNGV. The CDR3 protein is CASSRGGSKKPNF. Here the CDR3 DNA reads TGTGCCAGCAGCCGGGGAGGATCAAAAAAGCCCAACTTC.

There are a few counts of this clone. V usage is TRBV9 and J usage is TRBJ2-5; no firm D call. Per the germline V gene, CDR1 is SGDLS and CDR2 is YYNGEE. V lost 0 bases and J 5 bases, leaving 5 bases between the germline ends. CDR3 length: 12 residues. In DNA form, the CDR3 reads TGTGCCAGCAGCGTAGCGAGTGAGACCCAGTACTTC. This translates into CASSVASETQYF.

This rearrangement joins TRBV28 to TRBJ2-6; the D gene could be TRBD1 or TRBD2 (5 bases each). Trimming pared 5 bases from V and 0 bases from J, leaving 17 bases between. The CDR3 sequence is 18 residues long. CDR1 is MDHEN, CDR2 SYDVKM, per germline. This chain's CDR3 is CASSRTRDVYSGANVLTF. CDR3 sequence (DNA): TGTGCCAGCAGTAGGACAAGGGACGTCTACTCTGGGGCCAACGTCCTGACTTTC.

The chain links TRBV30 to TRBJ2-2; D may correspond to TRBD1 or TRBD2 (5 bases each). This CDR3 is 13 amino acids long. The V and J ends lost 7 bases and 2 bases respectively, with 11 bases between them. Germline-derived CDR1 and CDR2 are GTSNPN and SVGIG (reference sequence). CDR3 loop: CAFPGRNTGELFF. CDR3 bases: TGTGCCTTCCCGGGGCGAAACACCGGGGAGCTGTTTTTT.

The table lists this clone with a few counts. The chain recombines TRBV14 with TRBJ2-5, with no clear D. V was clipped by 0 bases and J by 7 bases, with 6 bases between them. Looked up from germline, CDR1 is SGHDN and CDR2 is FVKESK. This CDR3 is 12 amino acids long. The CDR3 nucleotides read TGTGCCAGCAGCCAAGATCGAGGGACCCAGTACTTC. The encoded protein is CASSQDRGTQYF.

The chain combines TRBV7-2 with TRBJ2-2; D possibly uses TRBD1 or TRBD2 (5 bases each). V was clipped by 5 bases and J by 5 bases, with 12 bases between them. This CDR3 region has 14 residues. CDR1 is SGHTA, CDR2 FQGNSA, per germline. CDR3 sequence (DNA): TGTGCCAGCAGCCCGCTGAGGGGTACCGGGGAGCTGTTTTTT. This encodes CASSPLRGTGELFF. Combining the CDR3 with reference TRBV7-2 and TRBJ2-2 gives the whole variable domain GAGVSQSPSNKVTEKGKDVELRCDPISGHTALYWYRQSLGQGLEFLIYFQGNSAPDKSGLPSDRFSAERTGGSVSTLTIQRTQQEDSAVYLCASSPLRGTGELFFGEGSRLTVL.

The chain recombines TRBV2 with TRBJ2-1; the D is unclear. The CDR3 extends over 13 amino acids. Germline-derived CDR1 and CDR2 are SNHLY and FYNNEI. Trimming shortened V by 4 bases and J by 6 bases, and 10 bases separated the two germline ends. Written as DNA, the CDR3 is TGTGCCAGCAGTGTAGGGCTCTTCAATGAGCAGTTCTTC. This gives the protein CASSVGLFNEQFF.

This clone turned up a few times. V usage is TRBV30 and J usage is TRBJ2-7; either TRBD1 or TRBD2 may supply D (5 bases each). Germline V CDR1 and CDR2: GTSNPN, SVGIG (reference sequence). The CDR3 length is 13 residues. Trimming stripped 8 bases from V and 4 bases from J, with 18 bases between. In nucleotides, the CDR3 is TGTGCCAGCACCGGGACGGGAAATTACGAGCAGTACTTC. This translates into CASTGTGNYEQYF.

This clone has a handful of counts. The chain combines TRBV19 with TRBJ2-5, with 7 positions matching TRBD2. Losses at the gene ends were 4 bases for V and 13 bases for J; bases not matched to a gene: 15. CDR1 is LNHDA and CDR2 is SQIVND in the germline V gene (reference sequence). This CDR3 has 14 amino acids. CDR3 bases: TGTGCCAGTAGTAGAGGACCGGGACTAACTTCCCCGTACTTC. It yields the protein CASSRGPGLTSPYF.

This rearrangement joins TRBV9 to TRBJ2-2; 7 positions match TRBD2. In germline, CDR1 is SGDLS, CDR2 YYNGEE. Trimming cost V 3 bases and J 4 bases; bases outside gene matches: 3. The CDR3 loop spans 14 amino acids. In DNA form, the CDR3 reads TGTGCCAGCAGCGAGGCGGGAGTCACCGGGGAGCTGTTTTTT. It is translated as CASSEAGVTGELFF.

The chain combines TRBV30 with TRBJ1-2, with D possibly being TRBD1 (5 bases). Germline-derived CDR1 and CDR2 are GTSNPN and SVGIG (reference sequence). The CDR3 extends over 13 amino acids. V lost 2 bases and J 4 bases, leaving 11 bases between the germline ends. The CDR3 DNA reads TGTGCCTGGAGTCACGGGACCTTCTATGGCTACACCTTC. Translation: CAWSHGTFYGYTF.

In its sample, this clone was seen a few times. The V and J genes are TRBV23-1 and TRBJ2-1, with D tentatively TRBD2 (6 bases). TRBV23-1 is identified as an open reading frame with a role that is uncertain. This CDR3 contains 17 residues. Trimming removed 0 bases from V and 1 base from J, with 13 bases in between. CDR3 loop: CASSQSTGSLSYNEQFF. The CDR3 DNA follows: TGCGCCAGCAGTCAATCAACCGGGAGCTTATCCTACAATGAGCAGTTCTTC.